This T cell receptor beta chain derives from a study of OX40 agonist ivuxolimab in advanced cancers. Using immunoSEQ multiplex PCR, the repertoire was profiled, and TCRdb retains in-frame clones only, with some absent. The data show 80,000 or so clones, 90% seen once. This CDR3 spans 14 amino acids. CDR1 and CDR2 (germline): SGHTA, FQGNSA. Trimming removed 1 base from V and 8 bases from J; junction bases left unmatched: 6. The sample holds one count of this clone. The chain joins TRBV7-2 to TRBJ1-1; 8 bases match TRBD1. The sample in question was CD4+ or CD8+ T cells sorted from blood, obtained in a trial of the OX40 agonist ivuxolimab. The receptor comes from an adult with an advanced solid tumor such as melanoma, head and neck, liver or kidney cancer. The DNA for the CDR3 is TGTGCCAGCAGCTTAGTCGTGGCAGGGGGCGAAGCTTTCTTT. Its translation: CASSLVVAGGEAFF.